The T cell receptor (beta chain) under discussion was sequenced for a study of shared clonotypes between healthy human individuals. Study-level background: Donor ages ranged 18 to 49 years: two women, a few men. Overall study results and limits: The expectation was that sequencing depth would affect clonotype sharing among donors.

Sequencing was performed with immunoSEQ multiplex PCR; in TCRdb, only in-frame clones are kept and a portion is missing. This sample has 450,000 to 500,000 clones; approximately 78% occur once, and the top ten carry about 12%. Germline V gene data show CDR1 as MGHRA and CDR2 as YSYEKL. The CDR3 has 15 residues. V lost 4 bases, J lost 9 bases, and 22 bases lay in between. Concerning this clone: Its specificity is unknown.

Sequenced input: PBMCs. This TCR was sampled from a woman between 35 and 50 years old in good health. Some clones in this sample may be carry-over from other donors' samples. This sequence joins TRBV4-1 and TRBJ2-7, with D perhaps matching TRBD2 (5 bases). CDR3: CASSRVGVPAFGQYF. For the CDR3, the DNA is TGCGCCAGCAGCCGAGTCGGGGTACCCGCCTTTGGGCAGTACTTC.